This entry features one TCR beta chain sequence. Its antigen is unknown. Method: immunoSEQ multiplex PCR; TCRdb's copy keeps in-frame clones and lacks some. Altogether some 700,000 clones are present, about 92% being singletons, with the ten largest covering 30% to 35%. Trimming at V came to 6 bases and at J to 2 bases, leaving 7 bases not matched to a gene. The CDR3 consists of 15 residues. The germline gives CDR1 ENHRY, CDR2 SYGVKD. This sample is part of a study of shared clonotypes between healthy human individuals. Findings and limits, study-wide: Only blood samples were collected, and tissue repertoires likely differ.

The origin of this receptor is a man younger than 35 in good health. Some clones in this sample may be carry-over from other donors' samples. Sample: memory CD8+ T cells from PBMCs. Subset in this sample: CD45RO+ cells pooled with CCR7-negative TemRA cells. V gene TRBV10-3 combines with J gene TRBJ1-3, with 7 bases aligning to TRBD1. The CDR3 DNA reads as TGTGCCATCAGGGACGACAGGGTACCTGGAAACACCATATATTTT. Amino acids: CAIRDDRVPGNTIYF.